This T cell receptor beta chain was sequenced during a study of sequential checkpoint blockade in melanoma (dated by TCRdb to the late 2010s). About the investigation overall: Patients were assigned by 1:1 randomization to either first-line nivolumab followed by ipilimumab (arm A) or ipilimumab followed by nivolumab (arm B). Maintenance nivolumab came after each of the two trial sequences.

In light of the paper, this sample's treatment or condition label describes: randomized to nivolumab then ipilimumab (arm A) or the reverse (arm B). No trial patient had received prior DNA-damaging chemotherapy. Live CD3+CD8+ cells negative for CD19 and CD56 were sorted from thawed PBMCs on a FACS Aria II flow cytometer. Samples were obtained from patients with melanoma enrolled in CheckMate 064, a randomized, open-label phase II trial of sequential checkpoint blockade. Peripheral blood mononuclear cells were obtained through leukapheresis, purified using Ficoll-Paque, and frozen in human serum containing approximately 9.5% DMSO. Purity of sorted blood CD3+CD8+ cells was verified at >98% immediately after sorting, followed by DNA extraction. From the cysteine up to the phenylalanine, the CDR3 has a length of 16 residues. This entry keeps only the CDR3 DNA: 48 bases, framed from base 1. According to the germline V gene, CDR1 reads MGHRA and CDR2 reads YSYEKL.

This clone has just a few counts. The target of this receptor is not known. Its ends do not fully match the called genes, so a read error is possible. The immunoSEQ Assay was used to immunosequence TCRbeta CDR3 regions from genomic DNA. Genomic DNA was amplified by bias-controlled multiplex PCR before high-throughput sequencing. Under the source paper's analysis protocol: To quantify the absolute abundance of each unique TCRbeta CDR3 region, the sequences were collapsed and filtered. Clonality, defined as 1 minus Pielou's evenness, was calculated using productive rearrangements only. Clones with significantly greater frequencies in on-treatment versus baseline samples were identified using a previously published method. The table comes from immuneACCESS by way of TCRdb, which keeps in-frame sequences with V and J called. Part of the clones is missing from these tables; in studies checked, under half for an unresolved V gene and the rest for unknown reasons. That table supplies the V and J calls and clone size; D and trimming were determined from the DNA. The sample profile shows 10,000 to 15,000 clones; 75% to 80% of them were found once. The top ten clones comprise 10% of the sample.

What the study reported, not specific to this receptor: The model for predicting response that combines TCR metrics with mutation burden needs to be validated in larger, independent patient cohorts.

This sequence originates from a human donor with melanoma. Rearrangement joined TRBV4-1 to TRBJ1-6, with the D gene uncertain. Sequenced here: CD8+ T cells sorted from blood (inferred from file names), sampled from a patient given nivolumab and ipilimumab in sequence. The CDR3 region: CSSSLTHRDPPTPLYF. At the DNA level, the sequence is TGCTCCAGCAGCCTTACCCACCGGGATCCACCGACACCCCTCTACTTT.